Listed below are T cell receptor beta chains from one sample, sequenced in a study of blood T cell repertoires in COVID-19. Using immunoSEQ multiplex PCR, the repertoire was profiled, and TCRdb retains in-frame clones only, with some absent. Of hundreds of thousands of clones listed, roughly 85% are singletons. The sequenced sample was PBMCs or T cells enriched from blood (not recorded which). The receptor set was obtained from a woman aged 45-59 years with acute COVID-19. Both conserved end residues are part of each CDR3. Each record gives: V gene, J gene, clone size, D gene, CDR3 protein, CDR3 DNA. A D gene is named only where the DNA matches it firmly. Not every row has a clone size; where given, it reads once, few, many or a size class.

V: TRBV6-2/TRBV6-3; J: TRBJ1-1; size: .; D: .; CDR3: CASSLFTGTEAFF; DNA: TGTGCCAGCAGTTTATTCACCGGGACAGAAGCTTTCTTT
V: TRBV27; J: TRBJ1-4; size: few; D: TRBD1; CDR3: CASSLGQGRQLFF; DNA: TGTGCCAGCAGCCTTGGACAGGGAAGACAACTGTTTTTT
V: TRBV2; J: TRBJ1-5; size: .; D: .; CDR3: CASRKGSTGNQPQHF; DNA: TGTGCCAGCCGGAAAGGGAGCACCGGCAATCAGCCCCAGCATTTT
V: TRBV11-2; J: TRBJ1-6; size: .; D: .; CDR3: CASSLDQDAYNSPLHF; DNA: TGTGCCAGCAGCTTAGATCAGGATGCCTATAATTCACCCCTCCACTTT
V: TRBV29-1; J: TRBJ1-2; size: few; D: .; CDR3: CSVVGGGYTF; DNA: TGCAGCGTTGTAGGAGGCGGCTACACCTTC
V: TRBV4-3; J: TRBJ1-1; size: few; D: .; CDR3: CASSQERGLFTEAFF; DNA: TGCGCCAGCAGCCAAGAGAGGGGGTTATTCACTGAAGCTTTCTTT
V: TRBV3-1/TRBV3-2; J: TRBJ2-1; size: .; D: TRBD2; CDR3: CASSSSGFSSYNEQFF; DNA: TGTGCCAGCAGCTCTAGCGGGTTTAGCTCCTACAATGAGCAGTTCTTC
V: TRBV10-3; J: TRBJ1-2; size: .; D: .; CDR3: CAISSDLNGYTF; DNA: TGTGCCATCAGTTCCGACTTGAATGGCTACACCTTC
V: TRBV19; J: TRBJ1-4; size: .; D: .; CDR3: CASSMGRDYDEKLFF; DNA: TGTGCCAGTAGTATGGGCAGGGACTACGATGAAAAACTGTTTTTT
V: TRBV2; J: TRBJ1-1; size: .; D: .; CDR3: CASSEARVVATVTEAFF; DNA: TGTGCCAGCAGTGAAGCGCGAGTCGTTGCGACTGTTACTGAAGCTTTCTTT
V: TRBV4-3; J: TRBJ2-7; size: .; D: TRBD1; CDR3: CASSRGGTGSYEQYF; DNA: TGCGCCAGCAGCCGTGGTGGGACAGGCTCCTACGAGCAGTACTTC